This T cell receptor (beta chain) is drawn from a study of T cell repertoires in cytomegalovirus infection. Across the whole study: The public TCR beta signatures pointed to both CMV infection and matching HLA type. Findings and limits, study-wide: People with CMV and the relevant HLA were identified by cumulative public TCR beta family frequency. HLA-C-restricted, CMV-specific TCR beta clonotypes were dominant ex vivo.

TCRdb fed the reads into MiXCR, producing one record per CDR3 protein. The sample includes more than 400,000 distinct CDR3 sequences, less than 30% of them seen just once. Germline CDR1 MNHEY, CDR2 SVGAGI. The CDR3 is 14 amino acids. V lost 4 bases, J lost 3 bases, and 2 bases stayed unmatched. A remark on this clonotype: Its antigen remains unknown.

The chain has TRBV6-5 and TRBJ2-7, with TRBD2 matching over 11 bases. The sequenced material came from PBMCs. This receptor was identified in a human donor in good health (CMV status not recorded). Some clones in this sample may be carry-over from other donors' samples. This chain's CDR3 is CASSWGTSGYEQYF. The CDR3 bases are TGTGCCAGCAGTTGGGGGACTAGCGGCTACGAGCAGTACTTC.